This T cell receptor (beta chain) was retrieved from a study of blood T cell repertoires in COVID-19. Study in general: From the United States, Italy and Spain came samples of acute and convalescent COVID-19. The analysed material was cDNA or gDNA that came from T cells, B-cell-depleted T cells, or PBMCs.

In the original workflow: The authors estimated nucleated cell counts from reference gene primer amplification. The protocol was immunoSEQ multiplex PCR, while the TCRdb copy is restricted to in-frame clones and leaves out a portion. The DNA was the basis for D and trimming; V, J and clone size are from that table. Of 400,000 to 450,000 clones in the sample, approximately 88% are singletons; the top ten hold over 10%. Seattle patients were enrolled while actively infected and followed longitudinally. This clone has just a few counts. The germline V gene encodes CDR1 DFQATT and CDR2 SNEGSKA (reference sequence). The V and J ends lost 2 bases and 12 bases, in that order; junction bases with no gene match: 4. The CDR3 has 11 residues.

The receptor was isolated from a woman between 50 and 59 years old with COVID-19, enrolled during active disease. The specimen was peripheral blood. The chain recombines TRBV20-1 with TRBJ1-5; 7 bases are shared with TRBD1. DNA of the CDR3: TGCAGTGCTAGACTCCGGGACAGCCAGCATTTT. Translated: CSARLRDSQHF.